The sequence of this TCR beta chain was determined in a study of blood T cells in healthy people across ages. A second about 6 to 11 cycle PCR used barcoded and J-beta primers. Via MiXCR, TCRdb re-called the 5' RACE reads, giving one row per CDR3 protein. The table lists around 1.1 million distinct CDR3 sequences, approximately 38% of them singletons. Findings and caveats of the study: Diversity was higher, and naive CD4+ cells more numerous, in long-lived donors than in aged donors.

Trimming shortened V by 0 bases and J by 7 bases, and 13 bases separated the two germline ends. The CDR3 is 14 amino acids. Per germline, CDR1 SGHTA and CDR2 FQGNSA. About this clonotype: What it recognizes is unknown.

The rearrangement uses TRBV7-2 and TRBJ2-7, with unresolved D. This TCR derives from a man younger than 30 in good health. The specimen was blood. The CDR3 DNA sequence: TGTGCCAGCAGCTTAGCTTCAGCATACAATGAGCAGTACTTC. Translating it yields CASSLASAYNEQYF.